This T cell receptor beta chain was recovered during a study of radiation and T cells in renal cell carcinoma. About the research overall: Nephrectomy followed 15 Gy stereotactic body radiation by 4 weeks. Study observations and caveats: In blood, top tumor clones expanded by 2 weeks, shrinking by 4. Pretreatment tumor biopsies were lacking, so baseline clonotypes are unknown.

Comment on this clone: Its antigen is unknown.

TCRdb keeps only in-frame clones here, not all; method: immunoSEQ multiplex PCR. The sample gives about 59,000 clones, about three quarters of which show up once; about 7.1% is in the top ten. V shed 8 bases, J shed 4 bases, and the junction held 4 bases outside the gene matches. Germline V gene data show CDR1 as KGHSH and CDR2 as LQKENI. This CDR3 spans 14 amino acids. Time point denoted: baseline pretreatment blood. The sample's treatment: 15 Gy SBRT to primary tumor, nephrectomy 4 weeks later. Blood was sampled at baseline, 2 weeks and 4 weeks after SBRT. The starting material was blood, obtained from a patient whose treatment included radiotherapy and nephrectomy. The clonotype originates from a man between 60 and 75 years old with renal cell carcinoma. This chain uses TRBV18 with TRBJ2-1; the match to TRBD2 covers 11 bases. The CDR3 bases are TGTGCCAGCAGTAGCGGGGGGGAGTACAATGAGCAGTTCTTC. Translated, it gives CASSSGGEYNEQFF.